This T cell receptor (beta chain) was identified in a study of T cell changes during pregnancy in multiple sclerosis. TCRdb's copy holds only in-frame clones and misses some; the assay was immunoSEQ multiplex PCR. The sample lists roughly 100,000 clones, roughly 92% occurring once. V lost 5 bases to trimming and J lost 3 bases, with 11 bases between them. CDR1 and CDR2 from the germline V gene are SGHTA and FQGTGA. The CDR3 runs to 13 residues. The TCR was taken from a female donor with multiple sclerosis, enrolled in a pregnancy study. The rearrangement links TRBV7-3 to TRBJ2-7; D is uncertain. Sequencing used peripheral blood, obtained after pregnancy. The CDR3 DNA is TGTGCCAGCAGCCAATACCCAGGCTACGAGCAGTACTTC. Translation gives CASSQYPGYEQYF.